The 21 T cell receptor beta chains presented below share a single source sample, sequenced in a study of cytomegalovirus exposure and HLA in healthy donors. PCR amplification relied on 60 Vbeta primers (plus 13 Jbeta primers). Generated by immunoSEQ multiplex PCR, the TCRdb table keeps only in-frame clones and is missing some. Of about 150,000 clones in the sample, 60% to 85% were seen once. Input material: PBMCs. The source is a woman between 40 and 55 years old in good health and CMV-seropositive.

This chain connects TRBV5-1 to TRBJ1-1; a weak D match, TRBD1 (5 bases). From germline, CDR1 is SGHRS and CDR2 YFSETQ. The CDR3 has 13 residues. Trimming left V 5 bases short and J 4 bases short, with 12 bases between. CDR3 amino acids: CASRGEGVTEAFF. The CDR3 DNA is TGCGCCAGCAGGGGGGAGGGCGTCACTGAAGCTTTCTTT.

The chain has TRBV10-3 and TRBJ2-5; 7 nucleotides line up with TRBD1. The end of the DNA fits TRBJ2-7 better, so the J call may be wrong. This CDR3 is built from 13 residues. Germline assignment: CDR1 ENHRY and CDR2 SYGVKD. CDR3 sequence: CAISLTGMGEQYF. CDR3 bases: TGTGCCATCAGCCTGACAGGGATGGGCGAGCAGTACTTC.

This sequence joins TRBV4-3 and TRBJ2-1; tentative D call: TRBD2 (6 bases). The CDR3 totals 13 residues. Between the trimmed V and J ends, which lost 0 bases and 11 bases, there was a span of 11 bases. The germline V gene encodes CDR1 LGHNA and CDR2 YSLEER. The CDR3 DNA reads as TGCGCCAGCAGCCAAGATCAGGCGGGAAAGCAGTTCTTC. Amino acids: CASSQDQAGKQFF.

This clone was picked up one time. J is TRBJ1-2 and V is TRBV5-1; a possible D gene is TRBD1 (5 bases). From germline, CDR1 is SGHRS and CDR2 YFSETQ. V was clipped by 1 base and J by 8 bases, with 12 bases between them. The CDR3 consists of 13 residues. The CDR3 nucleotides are TGCGCCAGCAGCTTGTCGGGGGTTGAGGGCTACACCTTC. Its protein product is CASSLSGVEGYTF. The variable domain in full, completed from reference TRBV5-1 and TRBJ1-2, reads KAGVTQTPRYLIKTRGQQVTLSCSPISGHRSVSWYQQTPGQGLQFLFEYFSETQRNKGNFPGRFSGRQFSNSRSEMNVSTLELGDSALYLCASSLSGVEGYTFGSGTRLTVV.

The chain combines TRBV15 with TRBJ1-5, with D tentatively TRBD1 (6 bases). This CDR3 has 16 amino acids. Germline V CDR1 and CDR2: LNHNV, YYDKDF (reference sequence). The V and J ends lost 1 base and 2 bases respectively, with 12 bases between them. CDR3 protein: CATSRAVAGGNQPQHF. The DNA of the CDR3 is TGTGCCACCAGCAGAGCGGTCGCAGGGGGCAATCAGCCCCAGCATTTT.

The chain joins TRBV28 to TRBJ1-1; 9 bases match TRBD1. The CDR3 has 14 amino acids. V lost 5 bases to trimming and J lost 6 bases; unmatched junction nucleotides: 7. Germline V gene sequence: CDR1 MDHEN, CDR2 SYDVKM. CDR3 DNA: TGTGCCAGCAGTCCAGGACAGGGGCCTCCTGAAGCTTTCTTT. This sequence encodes CASSPGQGPPEAFF.

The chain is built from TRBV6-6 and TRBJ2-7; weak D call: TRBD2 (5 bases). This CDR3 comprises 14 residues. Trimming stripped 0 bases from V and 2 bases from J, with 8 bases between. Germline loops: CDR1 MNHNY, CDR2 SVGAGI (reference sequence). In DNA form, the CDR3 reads TGTGCCAGCAGTTACTCGAGCGGTCCCTACGAGCAGTACTTC. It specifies CASSYSSGPYEQYF.

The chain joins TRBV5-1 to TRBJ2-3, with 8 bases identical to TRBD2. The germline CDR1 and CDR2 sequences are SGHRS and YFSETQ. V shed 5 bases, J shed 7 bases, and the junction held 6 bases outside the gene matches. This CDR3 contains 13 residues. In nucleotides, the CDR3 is TGCGCCAGCAGAGCGGGGGCCCTTAATACGCAGTATTTT. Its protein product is CASRAGALNTQYF.

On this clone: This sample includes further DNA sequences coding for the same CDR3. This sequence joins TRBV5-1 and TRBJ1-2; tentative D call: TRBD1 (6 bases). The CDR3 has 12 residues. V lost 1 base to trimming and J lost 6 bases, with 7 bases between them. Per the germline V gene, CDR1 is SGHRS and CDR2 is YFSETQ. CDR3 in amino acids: CASSLPGDGYTF. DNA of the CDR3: TGCGCCAGCAGCTTGCCAGGGGATGGCTACACCTTC.

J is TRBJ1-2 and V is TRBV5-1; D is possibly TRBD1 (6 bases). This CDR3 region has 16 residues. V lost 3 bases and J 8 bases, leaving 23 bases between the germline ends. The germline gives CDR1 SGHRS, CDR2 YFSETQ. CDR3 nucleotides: TGCGCCAGCAGCTCCCCCATGTCAGGGGTAGAACGAGGCTACACCTTC. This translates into CASSSPMSGVERGYTF.

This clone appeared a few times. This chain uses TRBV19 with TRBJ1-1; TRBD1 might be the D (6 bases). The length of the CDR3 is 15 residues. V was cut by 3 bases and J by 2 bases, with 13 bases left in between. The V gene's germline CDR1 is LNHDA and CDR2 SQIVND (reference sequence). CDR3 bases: TGTGCCAGTAGTATGTCTAGGACAGAAAACACTGAAGCTTTCTTT. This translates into CASSMSRTENTEAFF.

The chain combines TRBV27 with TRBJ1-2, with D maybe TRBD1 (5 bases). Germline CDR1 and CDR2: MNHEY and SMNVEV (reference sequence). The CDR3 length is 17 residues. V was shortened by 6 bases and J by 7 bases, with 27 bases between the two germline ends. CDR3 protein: CASRPSVLSSGTSGYTF. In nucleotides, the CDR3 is TGTGCCAGCAGGCCCTCGGTTTTGTCTTCAGGGACTAGTGGCTACACCTTC.

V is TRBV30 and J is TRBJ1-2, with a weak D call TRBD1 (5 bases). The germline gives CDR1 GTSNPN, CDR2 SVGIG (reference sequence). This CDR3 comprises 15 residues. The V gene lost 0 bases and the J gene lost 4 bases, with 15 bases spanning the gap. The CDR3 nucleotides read TGTGCCTGGAGTGTATACGAATTGCAGGGCTATGGCTACACCTTC. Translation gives CAWSVYELQGYGYTF.

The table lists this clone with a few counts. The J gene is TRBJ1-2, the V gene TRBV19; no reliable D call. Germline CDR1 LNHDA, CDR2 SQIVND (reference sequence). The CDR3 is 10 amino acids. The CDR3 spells CAQANYGYTF. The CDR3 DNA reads TGTGCTCAGGCTAACTATGGCTACACCTTC. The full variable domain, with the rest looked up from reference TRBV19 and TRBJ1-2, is DGGITQSPKYLFRKEGQNVTLSCEQNLNHDAMYWYRQDPGQGLRLIYYSQIVNDFQKGDIAEGYSVSREKKESFPLTVTSAQKNPTAFYLCAQANYGYTFGSGTRLTVV.

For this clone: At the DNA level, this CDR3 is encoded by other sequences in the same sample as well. CDR3 coding DNA: TGTGCCAGCAGCTTAGCGCGGAGCTCCTACGAGCAGTACTTC. Translated: CASSLARSSYEQYF. The chain links TRBV7-2 to TRBJ2-7; D unresolved. This CDR3 spans 14 amino acids. Trimming cost V 0 bases and J 0 bases, with 6 bases left between them. From germline, CDR1 is SGHTA and CDR2 FQGNSA. The full variable domain, its missing parts supplied by reference TRBV7-2 and TRBJ2-7, is GAGVSQSPSNKVTEKGKDVELRCDPISGHTALYWYRQSLGQGLEFLIYFQGNSAPDKSGLPSDRFSAERTGGSVSTLTIQRTQQEDSAVYLCASSLARSSYEQYFGPGTRLTVT.

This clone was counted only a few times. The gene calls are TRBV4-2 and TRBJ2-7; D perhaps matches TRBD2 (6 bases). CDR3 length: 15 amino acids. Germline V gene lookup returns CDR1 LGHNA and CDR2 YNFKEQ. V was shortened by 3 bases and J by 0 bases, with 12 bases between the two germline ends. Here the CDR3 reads CASSQGDGSSYEQYF. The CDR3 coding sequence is TGTGCCAGCAGCCAGGGGGACGGGAGCTCCTACGAGCAGTACTTC.

As DNA, the CDR3 is TGCGCCAGCAGCTTGGCGGCGGGAGAGGATACGCAGTATTTT. Protein product: CASSLAAGEDTQYF. The V gene is TRBV5-1, the J gene TRBJ2-3; TRBD2 agrees at 7 bases. Germline trimming cut 0 bases from V and 6 bases from J; bases unmatched to any gene: 4. Per the germline V gene, CDR1 is SGHRS and CDR2 is YFSETQ. The CDR3 runs 14 residues.

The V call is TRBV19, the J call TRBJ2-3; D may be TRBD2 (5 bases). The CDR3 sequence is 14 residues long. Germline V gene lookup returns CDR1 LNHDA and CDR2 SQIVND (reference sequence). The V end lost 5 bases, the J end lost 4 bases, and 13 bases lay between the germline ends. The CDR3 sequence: CASSPTGIPDTQYF. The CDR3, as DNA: TGTGCCAGTAGTCCTACGGGAATACCAGATACGCAGTATTTT.

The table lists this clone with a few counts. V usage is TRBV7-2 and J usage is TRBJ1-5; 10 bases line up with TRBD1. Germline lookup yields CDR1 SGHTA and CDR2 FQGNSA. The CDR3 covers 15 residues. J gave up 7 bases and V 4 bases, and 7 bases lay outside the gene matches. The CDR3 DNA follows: TGTGCCAGCAGCTGGGGGACAGGGGCTCGACAGCCCCAGCATTTT. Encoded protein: CASSWGTGARQPQHF.

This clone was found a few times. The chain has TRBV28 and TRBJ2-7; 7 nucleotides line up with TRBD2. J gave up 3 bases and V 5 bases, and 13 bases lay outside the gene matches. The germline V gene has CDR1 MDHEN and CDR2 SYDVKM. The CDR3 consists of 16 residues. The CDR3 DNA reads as TGTGCCAGCAGTCCCCCTTTGGGAGGGGTCAACTACGAGCAGTACTTC. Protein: CASSPPLGGVNYEQYF. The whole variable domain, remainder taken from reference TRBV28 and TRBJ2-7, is DVKVTQSSRYLVKRTGEKVFLECVQDMDHENMFWYRQDPGLGLRLIYFSYDVKMKEKGDIPEGYSVSREKKERFSLILESASTNQTSMYLCASSPPLGGVNYEQYFGPGTRLTVT.

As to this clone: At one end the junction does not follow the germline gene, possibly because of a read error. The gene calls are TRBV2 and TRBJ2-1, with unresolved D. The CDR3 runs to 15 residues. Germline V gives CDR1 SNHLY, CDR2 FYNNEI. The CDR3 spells CASRVSEVPYNEQLF. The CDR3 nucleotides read TGTGCCAGCAGAGTATCAGAGGTCCCCTACAATGAGCAGCTCTTC.